This T cell receptor beta chain was sequenced for a study of glioma-infiltrating T cells after dendritic cell vaccination. Trimming took 2 bases from V and 4 from J; bases not matched to a gene: 9. This CDR3 spans 16 amino acids. In germline, CDR1 is SGHVS, CDR2 FNYEAQ. The table came from immunoSEQ multiplex PCR; TCRdb's copy has only in-frame clones and leaves some out. The sample contains tens of thousands of clones, 85% of which appear only once. The sample's time point: after dendritic cell vaccination, including at tumor progression/relapse. The rearrangement uses TRBV7-6 and TRBJ2-5, with 8 nucleotides matching TRBD2. The sample consisted of blood, taken after dendritic cell vaccination. The TCR originated in a human donor with glioblastoma. CDR3 DNA sequence: TGTGCCAGCAGCTTAAACGGGGGGGGTTCCCCAGAGACCCAGTACTTC. It translates to CASSLNGGGSPETQYF.